These 14 T cell receptor beta chains were all obtained from the same sample, sequenced in a study of blood T cell repertoires in COVID-19 (dated by TCRdb to 2019 to 2021). The receptor library was made with the immunoSEQ multiplex PCR assay. Drawn from immuneACCESS, this table holds only the in-frame rearrangements with V and J called that TCRdb kept. Clones are partly lost; checked studies trace under half to an unresolved V gene and leave the rest unexplained. This sample comprises about 210,000 clones, 83% of them detected only once. The leading ten clones occupy 2% to 3% of the sample. Sequencing was performed on peripheral blood. Receptors were obtained from a woman in her thirties or forties with active or convalescent COVID-19.

The chain is built from TRBV2 and TRBJ1-5; D ambiguous. Trimming shortened V by 3 bases and J by 5 bases, and 8 bases separated the two germline ends. This CDR3 contains 13 residues. Germline V gives CDR1 SNHLY, CDR2 FYNNEI. For the CDR3, the DNA is TGTGCCAGCAGTGATGGCAGTGATCAGCCCCAGCATTTT. Residues: CASSDGSDQPQHF.

The V and J genes are TRBV27 and TRBJ1-1, with D tentatively TRBD1 (6 bases). The CDR3 runs 17 residues. Germline V CDR1 and CDR2: MNHEY, SMNVEV (reference sequence). V shed 7 bases and J shed 1 base, with 22 bases lying between them. Here the CDR3 DNA reads TGTGCCAGCATGCGCCTGGGCCAGGGGTTGTGGAACACTGAAGCTTTCTTT. Its protein is CASMRLGQGLWNTEAFF.

The chain couples TRBV6-5 to TRBJ2-2, with a tentative D call TRBD1 (6 bases). From germline, CDR1 is MNHEY and CDR2 SVGAGI. V was shortened by 8 bases and J by 6 bases, with 10 bases between the two germline ends. The length of the CDR3 is 12 residues. The CDR3 region has the DNA TGTGCCAGCGATTCAGGGGCCGGGGAGCTGTTTTTT. It encodes CASDSGAGELFF.

The chain carries TRBV11-1 and TRBJ2-2, with TRBD1 identical over 7 bases. This CDR3 is built from 16 residues. V shed 5 bases, J shed 0 bases, and the junction held 6 bases outside the gene matches. CDR1 is SGHAT and CDR2 is FQDESV in the germline V gene (reference sequence). CDR3 DNA: TGTGCCAGCAGCCGACAGACAGGGTCGAACACCGGGGAGCTGTTTTTT. Its protein product is CASSRQTGSNTGELFF.

This clone was picked up a small number of times. This rearrangement joins TRBV11-2 to TRBJ2-3; the match to TRBD2 covers 12 bases. V was clipped by 5 bases and J by 5 bases; unmatched bases: 11. The length of the CDR3 is 17 residues. CDR1 is SGHAT, CDR2 FQNNGV, per germline. The CDR3 nucleotides read TGTGCCAGCAGCCAACCCAGACTAGCGGGAGAAGGAGATACGCAGTATTTT. Translating gives CASSQPRLAGEGDTQYF.

Notes on this clone: One junction end disagrees with the germline gene, perhaps due to a read error. The chain carries TRBV13 and TRBJ2-7, with TRBD1 identical over 9 bases. Germline V gene data show CDR1 as PRHDT and CDR2 as FYEKMQ (reference sequence). There are 14 residues in the CDR3. CDR3 protein: CASSLGQGYYEQYF. The CDR3 DNA follows: TGTGCCAGCAGCCTAGGACAGGGGTACTACGAGCAGTACTTC.

The V gene is TRBV7-9, the J gene TRBJ1-5, with no clear D. CDR1 SEHNR and CDR2 FQNEAQ come from the germline V gene (reference sequence). Trimming took off 1 base at V and 7 bases at J, with 11 bases between the two ends. The CDR3 is 14 amino acids. The CDR3 region is CASSLEAGRQPQHF. The CDR3 nucleotides are TGTGCCAGCAGCTTAGAGGCAGGCAGGCAGCCCCAGCATTTT.

The chain carries TRBV5-3 and TRBJ2-2; 8 positions agree with TRBD1. TRBV5-3 is reported as an ORF; its role is uncertain. The ends lost 0 bases at V and 6 bases at J; junction bases unmatched: 4. CDR3 length: 15 amino acids. CDR3 DNA sequence: TGTGCCAGAAGCTTGGAGCAGGGGGCTGCCGGGGAGCTGTTTTTT. Translated, it gives CARSLEQGAAGELFF.

This clone was seen only a few times. The J gene is TRBJ2-5, the V gene TRBV7-2; 13 nucleotides agree with TRBD2. Germline V gene data show CDR1 as SGHTA and CDR2 as FQGNSA. V lost 5 bases and J lost 6; bases outside the gene matches: 9. CDR3 length equals 16 residues. This CDR3 reads CASSVTSGRAIKTQYF. The CDR3 coding sequence is TGTGCCAGCAGCGTAACTAGCGGGAGGGCGATAAAGACCCAGTACTTC.

The CDR3 is CASSPLSFGVNGYTF. CDR3 sequence (DNA): TGTGCCAGCAGTCCCCTCTCTTTCGGGGTTAATGGCTACACCTTC. V is TRBV6-5 and J is TRBJ1-2; D unclear. V lost 5 bases and J 6 bases, leaving 19 bases between the germline ends. The CDR3 extends over 15 amino acids. Germline CDR1 MNHEY, CDR2 SVGAGI.

This clone came up a few times. Written as DNA, the CDR3 is TGTGCCAGCAGCCCCCGGGACTTCAATGAGCAGTTCTTC. Amino acid sequence: CASSPRDFNEQFF. The chain couples TRBV3-1 (or the pseudogene TRBV3-2) to TRBJ2-1; the D gene is possibly TRBD2 (6 bases). CDR1 and CDR2 from the germline V gene are LGHDT and YNNKEL (reference sequence). Trimming removed 4 bases at V and 6 bases at J, with 10 bases between. This CDR3 contains 13 residues.

The chain uses TRBV28 and TRBJ1-3; D gene unclear. Germline V gene data show CDR1 as MDHEN and CDR2 as SYDVKM. The CDR3 loop spans 15 amino acids. With 6 bases removed from V and 1 base from J, the gap between germline ends came to 13 bases. The DNA for the CDR3 is TGTGCCAGCAGGACCCCACAGCTATCTGGAAACACCATATATTTT. It codes for CASRTPQLSGNTIYF.

A word on this clone: Within the sample, other DNA sequences also encode this same CDR3. V and J are TRBV30 and TRBJ1-3; 8 bases map to TRBD1. This CDR3 is built from 14 residues. The germline CDR1 and CDR2 sequences are GTSNPN and SVGIG (reference sequence). V dropped 2 bases and J dropped 4; count of bases not matched to a gene: 4. The CDR3 loop reads CAWSPGTGGNTIYF. CDR3 nucleotide sequence: TGTGCCTGGAGTCCGGGGACAGGAGGAAACACCATATATTTT.

The chain is built from TRBV30 and TRBJ2-2; 7 bases map to TRBD1. The germline CDR1 and CDR2 sequences are GTSNPN and SVGIG (reference sequence). This CDR3 is built from 14 residues. With 3 bases clipped from V and 1 base from J, the junction kept 2 bases outside the gene matches. CDR3 nucleotides: TGTGCCTGGAGAGGGGGCCTGAACACCGGGGAGCTGTTTTTT. Encoded protein: CAWRGGLNTGELFF. Full variable domain (outside the CDR3, taken from reference TRBV30 and TRBJ2-2): SQTIHQWPATLVQPVGSPLSLECTVEGTSNPNLYWYRQAAGRGLQLLFYSVGIGQISSEVPQNLSASRPQDRQFILSSKKLLLSDSGFYLCAWRGGLNTGELFFGEGSRLTVL.